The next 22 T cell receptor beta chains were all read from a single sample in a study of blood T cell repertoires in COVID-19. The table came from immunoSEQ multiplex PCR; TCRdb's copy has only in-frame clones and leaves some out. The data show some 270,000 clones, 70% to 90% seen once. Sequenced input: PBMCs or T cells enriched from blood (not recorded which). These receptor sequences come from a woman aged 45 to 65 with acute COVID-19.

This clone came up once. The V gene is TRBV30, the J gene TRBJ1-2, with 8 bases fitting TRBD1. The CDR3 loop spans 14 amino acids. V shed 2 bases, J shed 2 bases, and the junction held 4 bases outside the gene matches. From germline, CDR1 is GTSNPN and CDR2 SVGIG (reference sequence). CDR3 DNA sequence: TGTGCCTGGAGTCCAGGGGGCCGGAACTATGGCTACACCTTC. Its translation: CAWSPGGRNYGYTF.

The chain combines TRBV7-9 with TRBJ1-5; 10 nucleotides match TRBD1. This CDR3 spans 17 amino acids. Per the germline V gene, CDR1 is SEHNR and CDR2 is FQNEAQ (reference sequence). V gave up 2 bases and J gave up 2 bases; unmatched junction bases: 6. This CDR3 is CASSLSGTGAGNQPQHF. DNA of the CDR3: TGTGCCAGCAGCTTATCGGGGACAGGGGCTGGCAATCAGCCCCAGCATTTT.

CDR3 residues: CASSLRLAGGHGEQFF. In nucleotides, the CDR3 is TGTGCCAGCAGTTTAAGACTCGCGGGGGGGCATGGTGAGCAGTTCTTC. The chain couples TRBV27 to TRBJ2-1, with 9 positions matching TRBD2. With V trimmed by 2 bases and J by 9 bases, 11 bases remained unmatched. This CDR3 spans 16 amino acids. In germline, CDR1 is MNHEY, CDR2 SMNVEV (reference sequence).

The CDR3 region is CASSETGLGNQPQHF. The CDR3 DNA reads as TGTGCCAGCAGCGAGACAGGTTTGGGGAATCAGCCCCAGCATTTT. The rearrangement joins TRBV9 to TRBJ1-5; D is possibly TRBD1 (6 bases). V was shortened by 3 bases and J by 4 bases, with 14 bases between the two germline ends. Germline loops: CDR1 SGDLS, CDR2 YYNGEE. This CDR3 spans 15 amino acids.

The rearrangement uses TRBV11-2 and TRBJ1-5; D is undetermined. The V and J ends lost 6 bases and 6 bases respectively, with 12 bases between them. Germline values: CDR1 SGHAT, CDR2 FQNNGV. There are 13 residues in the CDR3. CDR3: CASRYSARQPQHF. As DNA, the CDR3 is TGTGCCAGCAGATATAGCGCACGTCAGCCCCAGCATTTT.

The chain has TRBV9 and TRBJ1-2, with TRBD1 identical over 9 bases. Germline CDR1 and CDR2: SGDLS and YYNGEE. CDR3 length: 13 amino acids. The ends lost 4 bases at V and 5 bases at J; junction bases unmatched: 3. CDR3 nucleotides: TGTGCCAGCAGCACGACAGGGGGATATGGCTACACCTTC. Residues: CASSTTGGYGYTF.

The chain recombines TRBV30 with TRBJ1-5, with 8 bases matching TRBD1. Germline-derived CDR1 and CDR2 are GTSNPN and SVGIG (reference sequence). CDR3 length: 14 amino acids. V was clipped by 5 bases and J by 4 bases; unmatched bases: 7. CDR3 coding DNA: TGTGCCTGGGGACAGGGTATGACAAATCAGCCCCAGCATTTT. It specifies CAWGQGMTNQPQHF.

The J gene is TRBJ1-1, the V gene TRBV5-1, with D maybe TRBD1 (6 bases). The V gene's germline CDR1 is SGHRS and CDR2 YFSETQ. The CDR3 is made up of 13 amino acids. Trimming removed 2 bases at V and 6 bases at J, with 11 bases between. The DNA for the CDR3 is TGCGCCAGCAGCTTACAGGGAGATGCTGAAGCTTTCTTT. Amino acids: CASSLQGDAEAFF.

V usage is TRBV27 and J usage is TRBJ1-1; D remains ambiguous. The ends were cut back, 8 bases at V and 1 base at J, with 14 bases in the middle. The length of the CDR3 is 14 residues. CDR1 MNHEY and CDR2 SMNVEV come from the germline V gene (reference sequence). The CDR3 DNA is TGTGCCAGCTCAGTTCTCCGATCGAACACTGAAGCTTTCTTT. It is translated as CASSVLRSNTEAFF.

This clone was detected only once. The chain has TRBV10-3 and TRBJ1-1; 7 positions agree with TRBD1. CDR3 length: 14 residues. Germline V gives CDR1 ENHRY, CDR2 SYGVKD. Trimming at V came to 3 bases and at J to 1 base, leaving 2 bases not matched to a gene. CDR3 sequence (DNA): TGTGCCATCAGTGACAGGGGGGAGAACACTGAAGCTTTCTTT. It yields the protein CAISDRGENTEAFF.

The CDR3 here is CASSLPGGNSPLHF. CDR3 in DNA: TGTGCCAGCAGCCTTCCAGGGGGCAATTCACCCCTCCACTTT. This chain links TRBV5-5 with TRBJ1-6; 8 bases align to TRBD1. The CDR3 covers 14 residues. Per germline, CDR1 SGHKS and CDR2 YYEKEE (reference sequence). V lost 4 bases, J lost 7 bases, and 4 bases stayed unmatched.

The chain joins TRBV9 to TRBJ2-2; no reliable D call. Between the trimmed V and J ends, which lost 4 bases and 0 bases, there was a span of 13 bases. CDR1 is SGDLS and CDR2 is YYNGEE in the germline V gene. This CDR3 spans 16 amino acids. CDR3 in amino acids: CASSSLRNPNTGELFF. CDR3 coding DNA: TGTGCCAGCAGCTCGCTCAGGAACCCGAACACCGGGGAGCTGTTTTTT.

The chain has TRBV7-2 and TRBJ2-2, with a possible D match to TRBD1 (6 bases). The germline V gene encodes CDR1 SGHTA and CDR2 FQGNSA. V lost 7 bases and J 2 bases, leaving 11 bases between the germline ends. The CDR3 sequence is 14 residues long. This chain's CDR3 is CASTGTPNTGELFF. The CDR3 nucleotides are TGTGCCAGCACCGGGACACCTAACACCGGGGAGCTGTTTTTT.

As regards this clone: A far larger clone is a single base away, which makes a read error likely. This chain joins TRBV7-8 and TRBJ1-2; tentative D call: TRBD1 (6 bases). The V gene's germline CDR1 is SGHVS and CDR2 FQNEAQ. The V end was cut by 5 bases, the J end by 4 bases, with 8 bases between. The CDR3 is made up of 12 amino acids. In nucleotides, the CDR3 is TGTGCCAGCAGCCAGGACAGCTATGGCTACACCTTC. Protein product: CASSQDSYGYTF. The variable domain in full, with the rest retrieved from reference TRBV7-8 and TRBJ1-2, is GAGVSQSPRYKVAKRGQDVALRCDPISGHVSLFWYQQALGQGPEFLTYFQNEAQLDKSGLPSDRFFAERPEGSVSTLKIQRTQQEDSAVYLCASSQDSYGYTFGSGTRLTVV.

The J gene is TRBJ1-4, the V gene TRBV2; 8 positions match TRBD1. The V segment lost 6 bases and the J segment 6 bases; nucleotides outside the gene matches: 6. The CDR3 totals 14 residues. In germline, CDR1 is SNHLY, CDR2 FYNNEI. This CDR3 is CASRRQGLDEKLFF. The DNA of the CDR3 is TGTGCCAGCAGGCGACAGGGGCTCGATGAAAAACTGTTTTTT.

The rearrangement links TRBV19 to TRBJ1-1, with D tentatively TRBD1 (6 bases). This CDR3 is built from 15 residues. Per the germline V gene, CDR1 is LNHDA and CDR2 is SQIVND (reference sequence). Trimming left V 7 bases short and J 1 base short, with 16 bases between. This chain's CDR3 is CASTSRGLQNTEAFF. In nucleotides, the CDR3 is TGTGCCAGTACCAGCAGGGGTCTCCAGAACACTGAAGCTTTCTTT.

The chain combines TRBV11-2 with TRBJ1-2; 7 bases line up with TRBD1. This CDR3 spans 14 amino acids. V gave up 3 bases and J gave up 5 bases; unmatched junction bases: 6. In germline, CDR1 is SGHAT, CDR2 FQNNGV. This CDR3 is CASSFGSGGYGYTF. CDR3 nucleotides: TGTGCCAGCAGCTTCGGGTCAGGGGGATATGGCTACACCTTC.

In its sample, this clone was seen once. Written as DNA, the CDR3 is TGTGCCAGCAGCCAAGATAAGACAGGGGGATCAGATACGCAGTATTTT. Translating gives CASSQDKTGGSDTQYF. This chain links TRBV3-1 (or the pseudogene TRBV3-2) with TRBJ2-3; 9 nucleotides line up with TRBD1. CDR3 length: 16 residues. The germline CDR1 and CDR2 sequences are LGHDT and YNNKEL (reference sequence). V trimming: 0 bases; J trimming: 4 bases; junction bases outside the gene matches: 5.

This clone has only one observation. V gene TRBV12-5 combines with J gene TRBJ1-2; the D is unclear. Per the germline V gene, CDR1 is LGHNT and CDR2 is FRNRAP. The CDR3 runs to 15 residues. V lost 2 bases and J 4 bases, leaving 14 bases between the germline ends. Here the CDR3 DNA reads TGTGCTAGTGGTTTGTCCCCAGGAGGCAGCTATGGCTACACCTTC. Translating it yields CASGLSPGGSYGYTF.

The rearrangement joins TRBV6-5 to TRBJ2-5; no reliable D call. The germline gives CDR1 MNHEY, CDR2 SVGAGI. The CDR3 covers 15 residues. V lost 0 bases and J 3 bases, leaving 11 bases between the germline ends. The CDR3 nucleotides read TGTGCCAGCAGTTACTCGAAGGCTAGAAAAGAGACCCAGTACTTC. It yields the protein CASSYSKARKETQYF.

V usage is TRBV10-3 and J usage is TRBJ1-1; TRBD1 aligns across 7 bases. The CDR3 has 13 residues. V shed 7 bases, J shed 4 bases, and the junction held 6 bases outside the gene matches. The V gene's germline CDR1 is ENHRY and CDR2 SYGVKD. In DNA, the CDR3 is TGTGCCATCAAGGTGGCAGGGGGCACTGAAGCTTTCTTT. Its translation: CAIKVAGGTEAFF.

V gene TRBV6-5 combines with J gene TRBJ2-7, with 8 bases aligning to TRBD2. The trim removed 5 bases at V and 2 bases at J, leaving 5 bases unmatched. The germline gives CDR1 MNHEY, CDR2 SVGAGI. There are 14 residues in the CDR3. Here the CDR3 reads CASSLSGATYEQYF. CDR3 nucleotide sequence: TGTGCCAGCAGTCTTAGCGGGGCGACCTACGAGCAGTACTTC.